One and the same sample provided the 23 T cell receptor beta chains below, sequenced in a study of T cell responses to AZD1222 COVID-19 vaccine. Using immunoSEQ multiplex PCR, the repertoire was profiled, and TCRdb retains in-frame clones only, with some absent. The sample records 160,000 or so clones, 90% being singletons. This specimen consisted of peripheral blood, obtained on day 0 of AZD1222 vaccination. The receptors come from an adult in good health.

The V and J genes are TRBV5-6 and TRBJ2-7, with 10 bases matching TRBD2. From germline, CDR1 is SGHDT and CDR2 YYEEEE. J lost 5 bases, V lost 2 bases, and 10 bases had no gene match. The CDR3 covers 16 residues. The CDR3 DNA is TGTGCCAGCAGCTTAGACCCGGGACTAGCGAGCGACGAGCAGTACTTC. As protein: CASSLDPGLASDEQYF.

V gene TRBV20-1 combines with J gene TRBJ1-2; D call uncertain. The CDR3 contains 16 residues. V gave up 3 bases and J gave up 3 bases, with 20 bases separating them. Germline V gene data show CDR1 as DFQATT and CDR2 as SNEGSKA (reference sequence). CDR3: CSASLEGGNTDYGYTF. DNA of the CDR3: TGCAGTGCTAGTCTTGAGGGAGGGAACACAGACTATGGCTACACCTTC.

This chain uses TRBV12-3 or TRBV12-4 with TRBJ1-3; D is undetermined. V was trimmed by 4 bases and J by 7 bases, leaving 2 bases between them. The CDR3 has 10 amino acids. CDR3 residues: CASSYNTIYF. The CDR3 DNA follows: TGTGCCAGCAGTTACAACACCATATATTTT.

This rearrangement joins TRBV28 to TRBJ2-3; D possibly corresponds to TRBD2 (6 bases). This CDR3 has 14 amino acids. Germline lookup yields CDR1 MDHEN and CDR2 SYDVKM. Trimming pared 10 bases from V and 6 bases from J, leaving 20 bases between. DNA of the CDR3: TGTGCCACCAAAAGTAAGGGAGGAATTGATACGCAGTATTTT. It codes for CATKSKGGIDTQYF.

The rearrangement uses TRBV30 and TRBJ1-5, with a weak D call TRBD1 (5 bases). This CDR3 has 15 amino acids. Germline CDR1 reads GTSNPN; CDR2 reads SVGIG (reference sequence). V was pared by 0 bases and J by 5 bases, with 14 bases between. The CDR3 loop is CAWSVSKGSDQPQHF. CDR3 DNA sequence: TGTGCCTGGAGTGTGAGCAAGGGGTCGGATCAGCCCCAGCATTTT.

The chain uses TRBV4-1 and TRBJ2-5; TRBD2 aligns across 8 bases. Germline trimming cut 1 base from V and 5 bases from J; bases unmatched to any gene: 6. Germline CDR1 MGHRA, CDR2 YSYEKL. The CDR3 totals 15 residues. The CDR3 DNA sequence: TGCGCCAGCAGCCAAGCTCCAGGGACTAGGGAGACCCAGTACTTC. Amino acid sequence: CASSQAPGTRETQYF.

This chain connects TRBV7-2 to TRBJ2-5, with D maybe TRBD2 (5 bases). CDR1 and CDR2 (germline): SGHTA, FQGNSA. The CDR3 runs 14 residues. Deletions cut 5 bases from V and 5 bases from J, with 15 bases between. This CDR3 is CASSPGSVMETQYF. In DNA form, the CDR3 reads TGTGCCAGCAGCCCTGGGAGCGTAATGGAGACCCAGTACTTC.

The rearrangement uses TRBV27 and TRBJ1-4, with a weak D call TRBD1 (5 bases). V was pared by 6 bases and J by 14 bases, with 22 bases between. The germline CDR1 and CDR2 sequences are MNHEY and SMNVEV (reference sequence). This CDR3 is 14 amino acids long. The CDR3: CASSPRGGGFWLFF. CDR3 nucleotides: TGTGCCAGCAGCCCGCGTGGGGGAGGATTTTGGCTGTTTTTT.

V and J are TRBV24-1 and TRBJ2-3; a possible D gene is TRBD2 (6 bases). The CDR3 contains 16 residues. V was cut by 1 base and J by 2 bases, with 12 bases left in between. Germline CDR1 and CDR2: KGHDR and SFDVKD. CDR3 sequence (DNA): TGTGCCACCAGTGATTTCGGAGGGCCGGACACAGATACGCAGTATTTT. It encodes CATSDFGGPDTDTQYF.

The CDR3 region is CASSSTYEQYF. In DNA, the CDR3 is TGTGCCAGCAGCTCCACCTACGAGCAGTACTTC. This rearrangement joins TRBV13 to TRBJ2-7; D call uncertain. Germline V gene sequence: CDR1 PRHDT, CDR2 FYEKMQ (reference sequence). The ends were cut back, 4 bases at V and 2 bases at J, with 3 bases in the middle. CDR3 length equals 11 residues. The variable domain in full, completed from reference TRBV13 and TRBJ2-7, reads AAGVIQSPRHLIKEKRETATLKCYPIPRHDTVYWYQQGPGQDPQFLISFYEKMQSDKGSIPDRFSAQQFSDYHSELNMSSLELGDSALYFCASSSTYEQYFGPGTRLTVT.

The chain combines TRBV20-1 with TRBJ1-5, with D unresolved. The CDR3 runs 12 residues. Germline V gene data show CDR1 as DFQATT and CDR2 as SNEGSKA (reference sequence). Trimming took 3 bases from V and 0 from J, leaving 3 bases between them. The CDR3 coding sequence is TGCAGTGCTAGTTCTAGCAATCAGCCCCAGCATTTT. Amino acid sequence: CSASSSNQPQHF.

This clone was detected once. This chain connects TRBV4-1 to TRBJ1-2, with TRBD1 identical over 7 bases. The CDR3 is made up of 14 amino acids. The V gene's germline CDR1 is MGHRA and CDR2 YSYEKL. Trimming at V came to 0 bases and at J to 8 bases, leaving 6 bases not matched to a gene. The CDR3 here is CASSQDRQGDGYTF. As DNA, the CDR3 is TGCGCCAGCAGCCAAGATAGGCAGGGGGACGGCTACACCTTC.

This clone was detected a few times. The DNA of the CDR3 is TGTGCCAGCAGCTTAGGAGGACAGGGTGAGACTGAAGCTTTCTTT. It translates to CASSLGGQGETEAFF. V usage is TRBV7-2 and J usage is TRBJ1-1; 8 nucleotides align to TRBD1. Germline V gene sequence: CDR1 SGHTA, CDR2 FQGNSA. V lost 1 base, J lost 5 bases, and 6 bases stayed unmatched. The CDR3 length is 15 residues.

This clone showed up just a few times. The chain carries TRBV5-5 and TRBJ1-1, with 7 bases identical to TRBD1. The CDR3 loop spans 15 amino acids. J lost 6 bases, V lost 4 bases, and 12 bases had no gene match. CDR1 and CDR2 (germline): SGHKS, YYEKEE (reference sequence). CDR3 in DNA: TGTGCCAGCAGCGCGGGACAGACACTGCTCGCTGAAGCTTTCTTT. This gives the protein CASSAGQTLLAEAFF.

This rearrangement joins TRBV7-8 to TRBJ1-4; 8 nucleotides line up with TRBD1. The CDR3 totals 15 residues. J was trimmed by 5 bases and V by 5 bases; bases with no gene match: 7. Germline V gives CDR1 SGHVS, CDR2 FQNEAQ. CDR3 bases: TGTGCCAGCAGCGTTTCGACAGGGGTAAATGAAAAACTGTTTTTT. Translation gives CASSVSTGVNEKLFF.

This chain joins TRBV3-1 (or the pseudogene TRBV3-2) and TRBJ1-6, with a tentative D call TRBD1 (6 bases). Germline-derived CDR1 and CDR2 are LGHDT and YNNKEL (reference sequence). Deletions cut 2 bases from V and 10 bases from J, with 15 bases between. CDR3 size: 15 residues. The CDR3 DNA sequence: TGTGCCAGCAGCCAATTGGCAGGGGCGAACTCACCCCTCCACTTT. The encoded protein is CASSQLAGANSPLHF.

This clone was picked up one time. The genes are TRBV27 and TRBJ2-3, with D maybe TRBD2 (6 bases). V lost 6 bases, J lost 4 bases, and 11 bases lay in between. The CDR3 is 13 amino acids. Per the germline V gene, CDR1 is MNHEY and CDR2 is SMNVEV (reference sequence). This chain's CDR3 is CASSLWGADTQYF. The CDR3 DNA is TGTGCCAGCAGCCTGTGGGGGGCAGATACGCAGTATTTT.

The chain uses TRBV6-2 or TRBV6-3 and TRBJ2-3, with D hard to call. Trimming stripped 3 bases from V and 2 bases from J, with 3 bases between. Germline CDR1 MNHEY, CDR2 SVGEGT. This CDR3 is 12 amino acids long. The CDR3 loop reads CASSYYTDTQYF. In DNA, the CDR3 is TGTGCCAGCAGTTATTACACAGATACGCAGTATTTT.

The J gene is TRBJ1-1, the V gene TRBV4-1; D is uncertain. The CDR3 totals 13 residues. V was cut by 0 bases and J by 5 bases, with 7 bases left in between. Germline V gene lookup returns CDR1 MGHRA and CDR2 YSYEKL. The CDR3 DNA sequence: TGCGCCAGCAGCCAAGATGAAGGAACTGAAGCTTTCTTT. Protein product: CASSQDEGTEAFF.

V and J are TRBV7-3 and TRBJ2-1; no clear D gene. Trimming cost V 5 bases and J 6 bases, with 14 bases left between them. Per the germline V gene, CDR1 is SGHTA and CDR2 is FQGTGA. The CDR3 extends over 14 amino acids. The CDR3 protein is CASSPPGSGNEQFF. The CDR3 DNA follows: TGTGCCAGCAGCCCCCCGGGTAGTGGCAATGAGCAGTTCTTC.

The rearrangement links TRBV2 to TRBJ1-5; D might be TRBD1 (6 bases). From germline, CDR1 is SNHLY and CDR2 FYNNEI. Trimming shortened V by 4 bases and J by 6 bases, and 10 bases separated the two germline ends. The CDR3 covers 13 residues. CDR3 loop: CASSGTGSQPQHF. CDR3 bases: TGTGCCAGCAGTGGCACAGGGTCTCAGCCCCAGCATTTT. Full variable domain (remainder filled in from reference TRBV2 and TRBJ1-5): EPEVTQTPSHQVTQMGQEVILRCVPISNHLYFYWYRQILGQKVEFLVSFYNNEISEKSEIFDDQFSVERPDGSNFTLKIRSTKLEDSAMYFCASSGTGSQPQHFGDGTRLSIL.

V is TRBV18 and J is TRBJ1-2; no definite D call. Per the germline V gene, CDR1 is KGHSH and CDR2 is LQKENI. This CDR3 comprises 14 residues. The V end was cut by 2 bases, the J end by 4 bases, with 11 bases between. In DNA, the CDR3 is TGTGCCAGCTCACCATGGGATTATGGCTATGGCTACACCTTC. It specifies CASSPWDYGYGYTF.

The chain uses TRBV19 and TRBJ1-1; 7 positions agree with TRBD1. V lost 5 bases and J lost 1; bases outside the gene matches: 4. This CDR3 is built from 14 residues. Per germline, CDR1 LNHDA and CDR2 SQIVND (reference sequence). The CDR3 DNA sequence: TGTGCCAGTAGTGAAAGGGGGCGGAACACTGAAGCTTTCTTT. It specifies CASSERGRNTEAFF.